Listed below are T cell receptor beta chains from one sample, sequenced in a study of radiation and T cells in renal cell carcinoma. Data came from immunoSEQ multiplex PCR; TCRdb stores just in-frame clones and leaves some out. In the table there are some 81,000 clones, 80% to 90% of which are singletons. This sample comprised blood, obtained from a patient whose treatment included radiotherapy and nephrectomy. These receptors came from a woman in her 70s with renal cell carcinoma. Both conserved end residues are part of each CDR3.

v_call: TRBV7-6; j_call: TRBJ2-7; cdr3_aa: CASRETSASYEQYF
v_call: TRBV11-2; j_call: TRBJ1-4; cdr3_aa: CASSLGVATNEKLFF
v_call: TRBV27; j_call: TRBJ2-3; cdr3_aa: CASSLSGDSTDTQYF
v_call: TRBV2; j_call: TRBJ2-1; cdr3_aa: CASRPGTVYNEQFF
v_call: TRBV30; j_call: TRBJ2-7; cdr3_aa: CAWSNQRQGSSYEQYF
v_call: TRBV15; j_call: TRBJ1-4; cdr3_aa: CATSRGGSDNEKLFF
v_call: TRBV5-1; j_call: TRBJ1-5; cdr3_aa: CASSFAGDNNQPQHF
v_call: TRBV6-1; j_call: TRBJ2-5; cdr3_aa: CASSLEETQYF
v_call: TRBV27; j_call: TRBJ2-7; cdr3_aa: CASSRGDEQYF
v_call: TRBV27; j_call: TRBJ1-3; cdr3_aa: CASSFRDRQYSGNTIYF
v_call: TRBV6-4; j_call: TRBJ2-2; cdr3_aa: CASIVYRATGELFF
v_call: TRBV29-1; j_call: TRBJ1-5; cdr3_aa: CSVSPGTPNQPQHF
v_call: TRBV30; j_call: TRBJ1-2; cdr3_aa: CAWDGGYGYTF
v_call: TRBV6-6; j_call: TRBJ2-7; cdr3_aa: CASSYSGPPTYEQYF
v_call: TRBV7-6; j_call: TRBJ2-7; cdr3_aa: CASSPGRRNEQYF
v_call: TRBV14; j_call: TRBJ1-1; cdr3_aa: CASSHLDRDTEAFF
v_call: TRBV7-9; j_call: TRBJ2-2; cdr3_aa: CASSGTRSTGELFF
v_call: TRBV6-6; j_call: TRBJ2-7; cdr3_aa: CASSYELAGSYEQYF
v_call: TRBV18; j_call: TRBJ2-5; cdr3_aa: CASSPAIQGAGRETQYF
v_call: TRBV19; j_call: TRBJ2-2; cdr3_aa: CASSIGGAGSRELFF